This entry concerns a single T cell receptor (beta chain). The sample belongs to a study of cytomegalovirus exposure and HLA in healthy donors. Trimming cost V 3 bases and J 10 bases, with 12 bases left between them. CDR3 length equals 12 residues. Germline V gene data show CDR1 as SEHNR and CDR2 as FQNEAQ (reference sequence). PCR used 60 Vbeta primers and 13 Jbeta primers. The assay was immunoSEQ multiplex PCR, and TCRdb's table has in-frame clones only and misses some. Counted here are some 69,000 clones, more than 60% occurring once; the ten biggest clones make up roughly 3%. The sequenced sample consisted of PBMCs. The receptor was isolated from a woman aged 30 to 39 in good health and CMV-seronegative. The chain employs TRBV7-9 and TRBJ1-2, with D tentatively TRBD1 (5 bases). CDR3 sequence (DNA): TGTGCCAGCAGCTTGGGACTCCGAGACTACACCTTC. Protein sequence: CASSLGLRDYTF.